This T cell receptor beta chain was sequenced for a study of blood T cell repertoires in COVID-19. The CDR3 sequence is 15 residues long. Losses at the gene ends were 4 bases for V and 5 bases for J; bases not matched to a gene: 8. Germline assignment: CDR1 SGHRS and CDR2 YFSETQ. Per the original methods: Counts of nucleated cells, estimated from reference gene primer amplification, were obtained. Assay: immunoSEQ multiplex PCR; the TCRdb copy retains only in-frame clones and omits some. D and trimming were read from the DNA, whereas the V and J calls and clone size are those reported in that table. The top ten hold about 3.3% of the sample, which has 220,000 or so clones, 82% seen once. Individuals drawn from 24 US areas were roughly 18 to 95 years old. Recovered status in Cohort 3 required two negative PCRs, clearance, or symptom resolution.

This sequence was found in a woman aged 60 to 75 who had recovered from COVID-19. The gene calls are TRBV5-1 and TRBJ2-7; TRBD1 matches 11 bases. Sequenced sample: PBMCs or T cells enriched from blood (not recorded which). The CDR3, as DNA: TGCGCCAGCAGCCCAAGGGACAGGGGGTCCCACGAGCAGTACTTC. Translation: CASSPRDRGSHEQYF. Looking up the rest from reference TRBV5-1 and TRBJ2-7 gives the full variable domain: KAGVTQTPRYLIKTRGQQVTLSCSPISGHRSVSWYQQTPGQGLQFLFEYFSETQRNKGNFPGRFSGRQFSNSRSEMNVSTLELGDSALYLCASSPRDRGSHEQYFGPGTRLTVT.